One T cell receptor (beta chain) is described in this entry. The source of the sample is a study of blood T cell repertoires in COVID-19. The table came from immunoSEQ multiplex PCR; TCRdb's copy has only in-frame clones and leaves some out. Of approximately 90,000 clones in the sample, approximately 80% were seen once. Germline V gene sequence: CDR1 SGHDT, CDR2 YYEEEE. The CDR3 totals 14 residues. The ends were cut back, 1 base at V and 1 base at J, with 8 bases in the middle. The sequenced sample consisted of peripheral blood. This sequence was found in a man between 65 and 80 years old with COVID-19, enrolled during active disease. V is TRBV5-6 and J is TRBJ1-1; D not certain. CDR3 protein: CASSLFGRNTEAFF. CDR3 sequence (DNA): TGTGCCAGCAGCTTGTTTGGGCGGAACACTGAAGCTTTCTTT.